The 21 T cell receptor beta chains listed next were all sequenced from one sample in a study of high-grade serous ovarian cancer treatment subgroups. Clones were sequenced by immunoSEQ multiplex PCR, and TCRdb holds only the in-frame ones, with some missing. This table has about 1,600 clones, 60% to 75% appearing once. Tumor samples were taken before definitive surgery or chemotherapy. Sequencing input: tumor tissue. The receptors shown here come from a human donor with high-grade serous ovarian cancer.

The J gene is TRBJ2-1, the V gene TRBV7-9; 7 nucleotides match TRBD2. V shed 8 bases and J 4 bases; nucleotides not matched to a gene: 14. CDR3 length equals 16 residues. The germline gives CDR1 SEHNR, CDR2 FQNEAQ (reference sequence). CDR3 residues: CASGGGRGTIYNEQFF. CDR3 DNA sequence: TGTGCCAGCGGCGGAGGTCGGGGGACTATTTACAATGAGCAGTTCTTC.

The gene calls are TRBV6-1 and TRBJ1-2, with a possible D match to TRBD1 (6 bases). This CDR3 spans 13 amino acids. V lost 5 bases to trimming and J lost 4 bases, with 11 bases between them. Looked up from germline, CDR1 is MNHNS and CDR2 is SASEGT. CDR3 residues: CASSTGTFYGYTF. The CDR3, as DNA: TGTGCCAGCAGTACCGGGACATTCTATGGCTACACCTTC.

The chain links TRBV4-1 to TRBJ2-5; possible D gene TRBD2, 5 bases. The CDR3 runs 17 residues. Germline V gene data show CDR1 as MGHRA and CDR2 as YSYEKL. V was shortened by 0 bases and J by 4 bases, with 18 bases between the two germline ends. The CDR3 reads CASSQEGRGMGRETQYF. The CDR3 DNA reads as TGCGCCAGCAGCCAAGAGGGCCGAGGGATGGGAAGAGAGACCCAGTACTTC.

The chain is built from TRBV9 and TRBJ2-5; 8 bases agree with TRBD1. The CDR3 is 14 amino acids. CDR1 and CDR2 from the germline V gene are SGDLS and YYNGEE. V trimming: 10 bases; J trimming: 2 bases; junction bases outside the gene matches: 10. The CDR3 coding sequence is TGTGCCTGTCCGTCCAGGGGGCGTCAAGAGACCCAGTACTTC. Amino acids: CACPSRGRQETQYF.

This clone was found once. J is TRBJ2-1 and V is TRBV4-2; 11 bases are a match to TRBD2. Germline CDR1 and CDR2: LGHNA and YNFKEQ. The V and J ends lost 4 bases and 4 bases, in that order; junction bases with no gene match: 6. This CDR3 region has 16 residues. CDR3 sequence: CASSPSGLAGYNEQFF. The CDR3 region has the DNA TGTGCCAGCAGCCCTAGCGGACTAGCGGGTTACAATGAGCAGTTCTTC.

The table lists this clone with a few counts. The V gene is TRBV7-8, the J gene TRBJ2-5; tentatively, D is TRBD1 or TRBD2 (5 bases each). There are 14 residues in the CDR3. Germline V gives CDR1 SGHVS, CDR2 FQNEAQ. V was trimmed by 5 bases and J by 1 base, leaving 11 bases between them. CDR3 sequence: CASSPVGRQETQYF. CDR3 bases: TGTGCCAGCAGCCCCGTGGGACGCCAAGAGACCCAGTACTTC. The full variable domain, its missing parts supplied by reference TRBV7-8 and TRBJ2-5, is GAGVSQSPRYKVAKRGQDVALRCDPISGHVSLFWYQQALGQGPEFLTYFQNEAQLDKSGLPSDRFFAERPEGSVSTLKIQRTQQEDSAVYLCASSPVGRQETQYFGPGTRLLVL.

The CDR3 sequence: CASREGGQGNTIYF. Written as DNA, the CDR3 is TGTGCCAGCAGAGAGGGGGGACAGGGAAACACCATATATTTT. The chain has TRBV6-6 and TRBJ1-3; 7 positions match TRBD1. Germline V gene lookup returns CDR1 MNHNY and CDR2 SVGAGI (reference sequence). The V and J ends lost 6 bases and 4 bases, in that order; junction bases with no gene match: 6. This CDR3 is 14 amino acids long.

The V call is TRBV5-6, the J call TRBJ2-1; 7 bases are a match to TRBD2. The CDR3 sequence is 15 residues long. Germline V gene data show CDR1 as SGHDT and CDR2 as YYEEEE. V lost 1 base to trimming and J lost 6 bases; unmatched junction nucleotides: 7. CDR3 residues: CASSLWGAGFNEQFF. The DNA for the CDR3 is TGTGCCAGCAGCTTGTGGGGAGCGGGGTTCAATGAGCAGTTCTTC. The whole variable domain, filled in from reference TRBV5-6 and TRBJ2-1, reads DAGVTQSPTHLIKTRGQQVTLRCSPKSGHDTVSWYQQALGQGPQFIFQYYEEEERQRGNFPDRFSGHQFPNYSSELNVNALLLGDSALYLCASSLWGAGFNEQFFGPGTRLTVL.

The chain recombines TRBV2 with TRBJ2-2; the D gene is possibly TRBD2 (6 bases). Per the germline V gene, CDR1 is SNHLY and CDR2 is FYNNEI. Trimming removed 2 bases at V and 7 bases at J, with 11 bases between. This CDR3 is 14 amino acids long. This CDR3 reads CASSESWGVGELFF. The CDR3 DNA follows: TGTGCCAGCAGTGAATCGTGGGGGGTCGGGGAGCTGTTTTTT.

The chain links TRBV28 to TRBJ2-3; D ambiguous. The CDR3 has 14 amino acids. CDR1 is MDHEN and CDR2 is SYDVKM in the germline V gene. V was clipped by 7 bases and J by 1 base, with 12 bases between them. CDR3 in DNA: TGTGCCAGCAACTACCTCGACCGCACAGATACGCAGTATTTT. This sequence encodes CASNYLDRTDTQYF.

This chain joins TRBV28 and TRBJ1-6, with a tentative D call TRBD1 (6 bases). This CDR3 spans 14 amino acids. Per the germline V gene, CDR1 is MDHEN and CDR2 is SYDVKM. Trimming shortened V by 6 bases and J by 8 bases, and 14 bases separated the two germline ends. Here the CDR3 reads CASRPQGKYSPLHF. CDR3 nucleotide sequence: TGTGCCAGCAGACCACAGGGAAAATATTCACCCCTCCACTTT.

This chain joins TRBV18 and TRBJ2-3; the D gene is possibly TRBD2 (6 bases). Germline CDR1 KGHSH, CDR2 LQKENI. This CDR3 has 13 residues. Trimming took off 6 bases at V and 4 bases at J, with 11 bases between the two ends. DNA of the CDR3: TGTGCCAGCTCCCCCAAGCGGGCAGATACGCAGTATTTT. It yields the protein CASSPKRADTQYF. Full variable domain (missing parts from reference TRBV18 and TRBJ2-3): NAGVMQNPRHLVRRRGQEARLRCSPMKGHSHVYWYRQLPEEGLKFMVYLQKENIIDESGMPKERFSAEFPKEGPSILRIQQVVRGDSAAYFCASSPKRADTQYFGPGTRLTVL.

The chain carries TRBV6-1 and TRBJ2-7; a possible D gene is TRBD1 (7 bases). Germline CDR1 MNHNS, CDR2 SASEGT. Between the trimmed V and J ends, which lost 6 bases and 3 bases, there was a span of 12 bases. This CDR3 region has 13 residues. CDR3 sequence (DNA): TGTGCCAGCAGGACAGGGACTTACTACGAGCAGTACTTC. Translated, it gives CASRTGTYYEQYF.

This clone is categorized as hyperexpanded (1% or more). The chain links TRBV5-4 to TRBJ1-2; D may be TRBD1 (6 bases). The ends were cut back, 5 bases at V and 4 bases at J, with 15 bases in the middle. Per germline, CDR1 SGHNT and CDR2 YYREEE (reference sequence). The CDR3 has 14 residues. The CDR3 DNA sequence: TGTGCCAGCAGACCCGCCCAGGGGAGCTATGGCTACACCTTC. Protein sequence: CASRPAQGSYGYTF.

The V and J genes are TRBV10-3 and TRBJ1-6; no definite D call. The V gene lost 0 bases and the J gene lost 5 bases, with 2 bases spanning the gap. The CDR3 sequence is 13 residues long. Germline-derived CDR1 and CDR2 are ENHRY and SYGVKD. Written as DNA, the CDR3 is TGTGCCATCAGTGAGTCGCATAATTCACCCCTCCACTTT. Encoded protein: CAISESHNSPLHF.

This clone appeared once. This rearrangement joins TRBV5-3 to TRBJ2-7, with D possibly being TRBD2 (5 bases). TRBV5-3 is recorded as an ORF, its role being uncertain. The CDR3 runs to 13 residues. V lost 0 bases to trimming and J lost 6 bases, with 10 bases between them. The DNA of the CDR3 is TGTGCCAGAAGCTTGGCCGGAGGTAGCGAGCAGTACTTC. Residues: CARSLAGGSEQYF.

This clone was counted a few times. The gene calls are TRBV7-9 and TRBJ1-6; D unclear. The ends were cut back, 1 base at V and 6 bases at J, with 7 bases in the middle. The CDR3 contains 14 residues. Germline V gene sequence: CDR1 SEHNR, CDR2 FQNEAQ (reference sequence). CDR3 in DNA: TGTGCCAGCAGCTTAGAAGGGATTAATTCACCCCTCCACTTT. Translating gives CASSLEGINSPLHF.

The chain joins TRBV6-6 to TRBJ2-7; 8 nucleotides match TRBD2. Germline-derived CDR1 and CDR2 are MNHNY and SVGAGI (reference sequence). Germline trimming cut 6 bases from V and 4 bases from J; bases unmatched to any gene: 2. This CDR3 is 12 amino acids long. Here the CDR3 DNA reads TGTGCCAGCAGCGGGGGGGAGTACGAGCAGTACTTC. Its protein product is CASSGGEYEQYF.

This clone was detected only once. The chain couples TRBV7-6 to TRBJ1-2, with 7 bases fitting TRBD1. The CDR3 extends over 13 amino acids. CDR1 SGHVS and CDR2 FNYEAQ come from the germline V gene. Losses at the gene ends were 2 bases for V and 6 bases for J; bases not matched to a gene: 3. DNA of the CDR3: TGTGCCAGCAGCTTAAGGGGGCAAGATGGCTACACCTTC. This sequence encodes CASSLRGQDGYTF.

This chain links TRBV4-2 with TRBJ2-7, with TRBD2 identical over 7 bases. CDR3 size: 14 residues. With 4 bases clipped from V and 7 bases from J, the junction kept 10 bases outside the gene matches. The V gene's germline CDR1 is LGHNA and CDR2 YNFKEQ. CDR3 coding DNA: TGTGCCAGCAGCCCCGGGGAGGGGACCGGGGAGCAGTACTTC. Translating it yields CASSPGEGTGEQYF.

The rearrangement joins TRBV10-3 to TRBJ2-2; TRBD2 agrees at 7 bases. Per germline, CDR1 ENHRY and CDR2 SYGVKD. V shed 8 bases and J 5 bases; nucleotides not matched to a gene: 8. The CDR3 contains 14 residues. This CDR3 reads CAIGRAIETGELFF. Here the CDR3 DNA reads TGTGCCATCGGGAGGGCCATTGAGACCGGGGAGCTGTTTTTT.